The 6 T cell receptor beta chains reported below all come from one sample, sequenced in a study of blood T cell repertoires in COVID-19. Data came from immunoSEQ multiplex PCR; TCRdb stores just in-frame clones and leaves some out. The sample consists of approximately 210,000 clones, 80% of them appearing once. Material: PBMCs or T cells enriched from blood (not recorded which). The origin of the receptors is a man aged 25 to 45 with acute COVID-19.

The J gene is TRBJ2-7, the V gene TRBV9, with 7 bases aligning to TRBD1. CDR3 length: 14 residues. CDR1 is SGDLS and CDR2 is YYNGEE in the germline V gene. With V trimmed by 4 bases and J by 3 bases, 7 bases remained unmatched. The CDR3 region is CASSPTGTDYEQYF. Written as DNA, the CDR3 is TGTGCCAGCAGCCCAACCGGGACAGACTACGAGCAGTACTTC. The complete variable domain, with remaining parts taken from reference TRBV9 and TRBJ2-7, reads DSGVTQTPKHLITATGQRVTLRCSPRSGDLSVYWYQQSLDQGLQFLIQYYNGEERAKGNILERFSAQQFPDLHSELNLSSLELGDSALYFCASSPTGTDYEQYFGPGTRLTVT.

The DNA of the CDR3 is TGTGCCAGCAGCATCGTCGGGACAGCTAACAATGAGCAGTTCTTC. Translating it yields CASSIVGTANNEQFF. This sequence joins TRBV21-1 and TRBJ2-1; the table's D call TRBD1 went unverified against the DNA. TRBV21-1 corresponds to a pseudogene. CDR3 length: 15 residues.

V and J are TRBV11-2 and TRBJ2-5, with TRBD2 matching over 7 bases. V was pared by 3 bases and J by 5 bases, with 9 bases of the junction left unmatched. The CDR3 is 15 amino acids. CDR1 SGHAT and CDR2 FQNNGV come from the germline V gene. Here the CDR3 DNA reads TGTGCCAGCAGCTTGGCGGGGAGGGTTGAGGAGACCCAGTACTTC. It is translated as CASSLAGRVEETQYF.

The V gene is TRBV6-1, the J gene TRBJ1-4; 7 bases match TRBD1. Germline CDR1 is MNHNS and CDR2 is SASEGT. This CDR3 region has 14 residues. Losses at the gene ends were 3 bases for V and 7 bases for J; bases not matched to a gene: 5. The DNA of the CDR3 is TGTGCCAGCAGTGATTTTGGACAGGTTGAAAAACTGTTTTTT. Translating gives CASSDFGQVEKLFF.

The genes are TRBV28 and TRBJ2-7; TRBD1 might be the D (6 bases). The V and J ends lost 2 bases and 2 bases respectively, with 16 bases between them. Germline assignment: CDR1 MDHEN and CDR2 SYDVKM. The CDR3 is 16 residues long. CDR3: CASSLRQVNPPYEQYF. The CDR3 nucleotides read TGTGCCAGCAGTTTACGACAGGTCAATCCCCCCTACGAGCAGTACTTC.

This chain uses TRBV6-6 with TRBJ2-7; possible D gene TRBD2, 5 bases. There are 15 residues in the CDR3. Trimming pared 5 bases from V and 9 bases from J, leaving 23 bases between. Germline lookup yields CDR1 MNHNY and CDR2 SVGAGI (reference sequence). The CDR3, as DNA: TGTGCCAGCAGTCCGGATTTCGTTCGGGATCACTTGCAGTACTTC. Encoded protein: CASSPDFVRDHLQYF.